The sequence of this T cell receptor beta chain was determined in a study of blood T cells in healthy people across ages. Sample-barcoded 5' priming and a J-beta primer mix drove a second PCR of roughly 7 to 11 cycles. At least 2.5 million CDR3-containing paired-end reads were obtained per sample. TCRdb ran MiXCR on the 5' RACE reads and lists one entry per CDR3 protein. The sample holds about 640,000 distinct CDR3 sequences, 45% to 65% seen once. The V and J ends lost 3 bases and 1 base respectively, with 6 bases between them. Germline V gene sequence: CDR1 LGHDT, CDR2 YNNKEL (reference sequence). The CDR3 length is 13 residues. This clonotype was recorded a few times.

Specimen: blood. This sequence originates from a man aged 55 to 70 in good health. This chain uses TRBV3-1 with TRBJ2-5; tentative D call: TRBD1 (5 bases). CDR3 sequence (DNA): TGTGCCAGCAGCCACAGGGCCCAAGAGACCCAGTACTTC. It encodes CASSHRAQETQYF.